This TCR beta chain was sequenced in a study of blood T cell repertoires in COVID-19. The assay was immunoSEQ multiplex PCR, and TCRdb's table has in-frame clones only and misses some. The sample holds approximately 210,000 clones, about 85% seen once. Germline lookup yields CDR1 MNHEY and CDR2 SVGAGI. This CDR3 has 13 amino acids. V lost 2 bases and J lost 11, with 13 bases in between. The sample taken for sequencing was PBMCs or T cells enriched from blood (not recorded which). This sequence was found in a woman aged 25 to 39 who had recovered from COVID-19. This chain joins TRBV6-5 and TRBJ1-5; TRBD1 might be the D (5 bases). CDR3 coding DNA: TGTGCCAGCAGTTACGTGGGGCAAGGGGCCCAGCATTTT. Translation gives CASSYVGQGAQHF.